Listed below are T cell receptor beta chains from one sample, sequenced in a study of blood T cell repertoires in COVID-19. The protocol was immunoSEQ multiplex PCR, while the TCRdb copy is restricted to in-frame clones and leaves out a portion. The sample shows 260,000 or so clones, about 83% of them seen only once. Sequencing used peripheral blood. All receptors derive from a man older than 75 with acute or convalescent COVID-19. The CDR3 runs from the conserved cysteine through the conserved F or W. Fields, in order: V gene, D gene, J gene, CDR3 protein. D genes are given only for firm matches.

V gene: TRBV9
D gene: NA
J gene: TRBJ2-2
CDR3 protein: CASSVAPWNTGELFF

V gene: TRBV7-9
D gene: NA
J gene: TRBJ2-7
CDR3 protein: CASSLLAGAYEQYF

V gene: TRBV6-5
D gene: NA
J gene: TRBJ1-2
CDR3 protein: CASSYGGGGLGGYTF

V gene: TRBV2
D gene: NA
J gene: TRBJ2-6
CDR3 protein: CASGGVSSGANVLTF

V gene: TRBV19
D gene: NA
J gene: TRBJ2-2
CDR3 protein: CATRLGGYTGELFF

V gene: TRBV6-5
D gene: NA
J gene: TRBJ1-2
CDR3 protein: CASKEVAYGYTF

V gene: TRBV5-1
D gene: TRBD1
J gene: TRBJ1-5
CDR3 protein: CASSWSGTGAEPQHF

V gene: TRBV3-1/TRBV3-2
D gene: NA
J gene: TRBJ1-3
CDR3 protein: CASSPLHRGVGNTIYF

V gene: TRBV2
D gene: TRBD1
J gene: TRBJ1-2
CDR3 protein: CASGQGGNYGYTF

V gene: TRBV6-5
D gene: TRBD1
J gene: TRBJ1-2
CDR3 protein: CASSVTGGDYGYTF

V gene: TRBV28
D gene: NA
J gene: TRBJ1-3
CDR3 protein: CASSYPTGNTIYF

V gene: TRBV6-6
D gene: TRBD1
J gene: TRBJ1-5
CDR3 protein: CASSRGDRDSNQPQHF

V gene: TRBV6-6
D gene: NA
J gene: TRBJ2-1
CDR3 protein: CASSQRRNRPSSYNEQFF

V gene: TRBV11-2
D gene: TRBD1
J gene: TRBJ1-5
CDR3 protein: CASSLGGTEYQPQHF

V gene: TRBV7-9
D gene: TRBD1
J gene: TRBJ1-1
CDR3 protein: CASSLAPDRGPEAFF

V gene: TRBV19
D gene: TRBD1
J gene: TRBJ2-7
CDR3 protein: CASSIRDRVYEQYF

V gene: TRBV7-2
D gene: NA
J gene: TRBJ2-6
CDR3 protein: CASSPTGVGRVGGANVLTF

V gene: TRBV12-3/TRBV12-4
D gene: NA
J gene: TRBJ2-3
CDR3 protein: CASSLASSTQYF

V gene: TRBV11-1
D gene: TRBD1
J gene: TRBJ2-5
CDR3 protein: CASSRDRKETQYF

V gene: TRBV7-2
D gene: NA
J gene: TRBJ2-3
CDR3 protein: CASSFHRGGDTQYF

V gene: TRBV24-1
D gene: NA
J gene: TRBJ2-5
CDR3 protein: CATSAPQGPGETQYF

V gene: TRBV7-9
D gene: NA
J gene: TRBJ2-1
CDR3 protein: CASSFETGANEQFF

V gene: TRBV5-4
D gene: TRBD2
J gene: TRBJ2-5
CDR3 protein: CASSFGYASGAQETQYF

V gene: TRBV28
D gene: NA
J gene: TRBJ1-2
CDR3 protein: CASSSTEVPNYGYTF

V gene: TRBV30
D gene: NA
J gene: TRBJ1-6
CDR3 protein: CAWTPGSSYNSPLHF

V gene: TRBV24-1
D gene: TRBD1
J gene: TRBJ2-2
CDR3 protein: CATSGQGFNTGELFF

V gene: TRBV28
D gene: NA
J gene: TRBJ1-6
CDR3 protein: CASSLRAISPYNSPLHF

V gene: TRBV19
D gene: NA
J gene: TRBJ1-6
CDR3 protein: CASSIAGANSPLHF

V gene: TRBV25-1
D gene: NA
J gene: TRBJ2-7
CDR3 protein: CASAWGLEQYF

V gene: TRBV7-2
D gene: TRBD1
J gene: TRBJ1-1
CDR3 protein: CASSPPTGSYTEAFF

V gene: TRBV14
D gene: TRBD1
J gene: TRBJ1-6
CDR3 protein: CASSQDAGGYNSPLHF

V gene: TRBV6-1
D gene: NA
J gene: TRBJ1-6
CDR3 protein: CASSELLNSPLHF

V gene: TRBV5-6
D gene: NA
J gene: TRBJ2-7
CDR3 protein: CASSTVPGGLEQYF

V gene: TRBV4-1
D gene: TRBD2
J gene: TRBJ2-2
CDR3 protein: CASSQGLAGGTGELFF

V gene: TRBV4-2
D gene: NA
J gene: TRBJ2-1
CDR3 protein: CASSQDGIPKDEQFF

V gene: TRBV25-1
D gene: NA
J gene: TRBJ1-4
CDR3 protein: CASSRTNEKLFF

V gene: TRBV7-8
D gene: NA
J gene: TRBJ2-2
CDR3 protein: CASSLAPTLRGTGELFF

V gene: TRBV24-1
D gene: TRBD1
J gene: TRBJ1-5
CDR3 protein: CATSDDRADGNQPQHF

V gene: TRBV7-9
D gene: NA
J gene: TRBJ2-1
CDR3 protein: CASSLIGRNSYNEQFF

V gene: TRBV18
D gene: NA
J gene: TRBJ2-5
CDR3 protein: CASSPRRVETQYF

V gene: TRBV4-2
D gene: TRBD1
J gene: TRBJ2-1
CDR3 protein: CASTHQTGMIDEQFF

V gene: TRBV28
D gene: TRBD1
J gene: TRBJ1-3
CDR3 protein: CASSGTVFGNTIYF

V gene: TRBV5-4
D gene: NA
J gene: TRBJ1-1
CDR3 protein: CASSPLGSAGAILNTEAFF

V gene: TRBV24-1
D gene: TRBD1
J gene: TRBJ2-2
CDR3 protein: CATSWTGGNTGELFF

V gene: TRBV27
D gene: TRBD1
J gene: TRBJ1-5
CDR3 protein: CASSLTGGPQPQHF

V gene: TRBV4-2
D gene: NA
J gene: TRBJ1-1
CDR3 protein: CASSQDISFMNTEAFF

V gene: TRBV14
D gene: TRBD2
J gene: TRBJ2-7
CDR3 protein: CASSPRTSGRGYEQYF

V gene: TRBV5-4
D gene: TRBD2
J gene: TRBJ2-5
CDR3 protein: CASSSRGGRETQYF

V gene: TRBV7-2
D gene: TRBD2
J gene: TRBJ2-5
CDR3 protein: CASSLDSGVQETQYF

V gene: TRBV7-3
D gene: NA
J gene: TRBJ2-2
CDR3 protein: CASSPQNTGELFF

V gene: TRBV7-9
D gene: NA
J gene: TRBJ2-3
CDR3 protein: CASSLGQSTDTQYF

V gene: TRBV5-6
D gene: NA
J gene: TRBJ1-6
CDR3 protein: CASSRRGEGTSPLHF

V gene: TRBV7-2
D gene: NA
J gene: TRBJ2-2
CDR3 protein: CASSTRGYGTGELFF

V gene: TRBV10-3
D gene: NA
J gene: TRBJ2-7
CDR3 protein: CAIAAGRQSYEQYF

V gene: TRBV6-5
D gene: TRBD1
J gene: TRBJ2-7
CDR3 protein: CASSSGTAPYEQYF

V gene: TRBV18
D gene: TRBD1
J gene: TRBJ2-1
CDR3 protein: CASSPGTGVNEQFF